These 22 T cell receptor beta chains were all obtained from the same sample, sequenced in a study of OX40 agonist ivuxolimab in advanced cancers. Repertoires were generated with immunoSEQ multiplex PCR, while TCRdb's copy carries only in-frame clones and drops some. Altogether about 85,000 clones are present, 80% to 90% being singletons, with the ten largest covering 2%. Sequenced here: CD4+ or CD8+ T cells sorted from blood, sampled in a trial of the OX40 agonist ivuxolimab. All receptors come from an adult with an advanced solid tumor such as melanoma, head and neck, liver or kidney cancer.

V is TRBV5-1 and J is TRBJ1-3; D may be TRBD1 (6 bases). The CDR3 is made up of 15 amino acids. Between the trimmed V and J ends, which lost 3 bases and 0 bases, there was a span of 10 bases. Germline V gene data show CDR1 as SGHRS and CDR2 as YFSETQ. CDR3 sequence: CASSSGTTSGNTIYF. In DNA, the CDR3 is TGCGCCAGCAGCTCGGGGACAACCTCTGGAAACACCATATATTTT.

V and J are TRBV5-1 and TRBJ2-3; 8 bases are shared with TRBD2. Germline V CDR1 and CDR2: SGHRS, YFSETQ. This CDR3 is 19 amino acids long. Germline trimming cut 0 bases from V and 6 bases from J; bases unmatched to any gene: 18. CDR3 residues: CASSLGSRVGRGAHDTQYF. CDR3 DNA: TGCGCCAGCAGCTTGGGCTCCCGCGTGGGGCGGGGGGCCCACGATACGCAGTATTTT.

This chain connects TRBV5-1 to TRBJ2-7; possible D gene TRBD2, 6 bases. The CDR3 covers 14 residues. Germline CDR1 is SGHRS and CDR2 is YFSETQ. Trimming removed 4 bases at V and 3 bases at J, with 14 bases between. The CDR3 here is CASSLEWGGYEQYF. The CDR3 coding sequence is TGCGCCAGCAGCCTGGAGTGGGGAGGCTACGAGCAGTACTTC. Drawing the rest from reference TRBV5-1 and TRBJ2-7, the complete variable domain is KAGVTQTPRYLIKTRGQQVTLSCSPISGHRSVSWYQQTPGQGLQFLFEYFSETQRNKGNFPGRFSGRQFSNSRSEMNVSTLELGDSALYLCASSLEWGGYEQYFGPGTRLTVT.

The V call is TRBV21-1, the J call TRBJ2-3. TRBV21-1 is a pseudogene segment. The CDR3 spans 13 residues. This chain's CDR3 is CASSKEPTDTQYF. The CDR3 nucleotides are TGTGCCAGCAGCAAAGAACCCACAGATACGCAGTATTTT.

This clone was seen only once. The chain links TRBV28 to TRBJ2-7; the match to TRBD1 covers 7 bases. Per the germline V gene, CDR1 is MDHEN and CDR2 is SYDVKM. Trimming removed 3 bases from V and 6 bases from J; junction bases left unmatched: 11. The CDR3 spans 15 residues. The CDR3 spells CASSFRGAGGLEQYF. In DNA, the CDR3 is TGTGCCAGCAGTTTTCGAGGGGCAGGGGGTCTCGAGCAGTACTTC. The variable domain in full, completed from reference TRBV28 and TRBJ2-7, reads DVKVTQSSRYLVKRTGEKVFLECVQDMDHENMFWYRQDPGLGLRLIYFSYDVKMKEKGDIPEGYSVSREKKERFSLILESASTNQTSMYLCASSFRGAGGLEQYFGPGTRLTVT.

The chain recombines TRBV30 with TRBJ1-6; 7 bases fit TRBD1. The CDR3 loop spans 14 amino acids. Trimming at V came to 7 bases and at J to 0 bases, leaving 3 bases not matched to a gene. Germline lookup yields CDR1 GTSNPN and CDR2 SVGIG (reference sequence). The CDR3 spells CALTGSSYNSPLHF. As DNA, the CDR3 is TGTGCCTTGACAGGGAGCTCCTATAATTCACCCCTCCACTTT.

V and J are TRBV9 and TRBJ2-2; 7 nucleotides match TRBD1. From germline, CDR1 is SGDLS and CDR2 YYNGEE. V was pared by 3 bases and J by 4 bases, with 15 bases of the junction left unmatched. This CDR3 is built from 18 residues. Here the CDR3 DNA reads TGTGCCAGCAGCGCTTCCACATTAGGGGGCAGGGGCACCGGGGAGCTGTTTTTT. Residues: CASSASTLGGRGTGELFF.

The chain couples TRBV6-5 to TRBJ2-3; 12 nucleotides line up with TRBD2. CDR3 length: 16 amino acids. Looked up from germline, CDR1 is MNHEY and CDR2 is SVGAGI. The V and J ends lost 2 bases and 4 bases, in that order; junction bases with no gene match: 4. DNA for the CDR3: TGTGCCAGCAGTTACCGGGCTAGCGGGGGGGCAGATACGCAGTATTTT. Translating it yields CASSYRASGGADTQYF.

The chain is built from TRBV6-5 and TRBJ1-1; D is perhaps TRBD1 (5 bases). CDR3 length: 12 residues. Trimming took 6 bases from V and 10 from J, leaving 15 bases between them. CDR1 MNHEY and CDR2 SVGAGI come from the germline V gene. The CDR3 loop reads CASSDGTVTAFF. DNA of the CDR3: TGTGCCAGCAGCGACGGGACTGTTACAGCTTTCTTT.

The gene calls are TRBV13 and TRBJ2-4; D is possibly TRBD2 (6 bases). Trimming removed 0 bases from V and 6 bases from J, with 12 bases in between. Germline lookup yields CDR1 PRHDT and CDR2 FYEKMQ (reference sequence). The CDR3 sequence is 15 residues long. The CDR3 DNA reads as TGTGCCAGCAGCTTAGGCGGGGGTTTGGGAAACATTCAGTACTTC. Its translation: CASSLGGGLGNIQYF. The full variable domain, its missing parts supplied by reference TRBV13 and TRBJ2-4, is AAGVIQSPRHLIKEKRETATLKCYPIPRHDTVYWYQQGPGQDPQFLISFYEKMQSDKGSIPDRFSAQQFSDYHSELNMSSLELGDSALYFCASSLGGGLGNIQYFGAGTRLSVL.

The rearrangement joins TRBV9 to TRBJ1-1, with a weak D call TRBD1 (6 bases). The CDR3 runs to 15 residues. Germline V gives CDR1 SGDLS, CDR2 YYNGEE. Trimming shortened V by 3 bases and J by 5 bases, and 17 bases separated the two germline ends. The CDR3 loop is CASSGETGIGTEAFF. CDR3 nucleotide sequence: TGTGCCAGCAGCGGGGAAACAGGGATCGGGACTGAAGCTTTCTTT. The entire variable domain, with the rest obtained from reference TRBV9 and TRBJ1-1, is as follows: DSGVTQTPKHLITATGQRVTLRCSPRSGDLSVYWYQQSLDQGLQFLIQYYNGEERAKGNILERFSAQQFPDLHSELNLSSLELGDSALYFCASSGETGIGTEAFFGQGTRLTVV.

The chain links TRBV27 to TRBJ2-1; D is unclear. Looked up from germline, CDR1 is MNHEY and CDR2 is SMNVEV (reference sequence). The V and J ends lost 6 bases and 4 bases respectively, with 13 bases between them. The CDR3 consists of 14 residues. The CDR3 coding sequence is TGTGCCAGCAGACCGCCGTCCCGTTACAATGAGCAGTTCTTC. Its protein is CASRPPSRYNEQFF.

J is TRBJ1-2 and V is TRBV6-5; TRBD1 is a possible D gene (5 bases). The germline V gene encodes CDR1 MNHEY and CDR2 SVGAGI. Trimming took off 5 bases at V and 7 bases at J, with 14 bases between the two ends. This CDR3 has 13 amino acids. The CDR3 spells CASSPVGAGGYTF. For the CDR3, the DNA is TGTGCCAGCAGTCCTGTAGGGGCGGGTGGCTACACCTTC.

The chain combines TRBV5-8 with TRBJ1-2; D ambiguous. V lost 1 base and J 8 bases, leaving 9 bases between the germline ends. Looked up from germline, CDR1 is SGHTS and CDR2 is YDEGEE. This CDR3 comprises 12 residues. CDR3 region: CASSLTGGGYTF. The CDR3 region has the DNA TGTGCCAGCAGCTTGACGGGCGGGGGCTACACCTTC.

The chain employs TRBV2 and TRBJ2-6; 8 nucleotides match TRBD1. Unmatched junction bases numbered 5, after V lost 7 bases and J lost 3 bases. CDR3 length: 15 residues. Per germline, CDR1 SNHLY and CDR2 FYNNEI. CDR3 in DNA: TGTGCCAGCATGACAGGGGCGCTTGGGGCCAACGTCCTGACTTTC. Its translation is CASMTGALGANVLTF. The variable domain in full, completed from reference TRBV2 and TRBJ2-6, reads EPEVTQTPSHQVTQMGQEVILRCVPISNHLYFYWYRQILGQKVEFLVSFYNNEISEKSEIFDDQFSVERPDGSNFTLKIRSTKLEDSAMYFCASMTGALGANVLTFGAGSRLTVL.

Written as DNA, the CDR3 is TGTGCCAGCAGCTTTGGGGGAGGGTATGGCTACACCTTC. Protein sequence: CASSFGGGYGYTF. The J gene is TRBJ1-2, the V gene TRBV5-6, with a possible D match to TRBD1 (5 bases). Germline values: CDR1 SGHDT, CDR2 YYEEEE. Between the trimmed V and J ends, which lost 2 bases and 5 bases, there was a span of 10 bases. The CDR3 sequence is 13 residues long.

The chain links TRBV6-6 to TRBJ2-3, with D uncertain. Germline V gives CDR1 MNHNY, CDR2 SVGAGI (reference sequence). The CDR3 is 13 amino acids. Deletions cut 5 bases from V and 3 bases from J, with 9 bases between. The CDR3 bases are TGTGCCAGCAGTGGCTCCTATACAGATACGCAGTATTTT. This encodes CASSGSYTDTQYF.

The V call is TRBV9, the J call TRBJ2-5; D not certain. CDR1 is SGDLS and CDR2 is YYNGEE in the germline V gene. Trimming pared 0 bases from V and 1 base from J, leaving 10 bases between. This CDR3 is built from 15 residues. The CDR3 region is CASSVGVQTQETQYF. The CDR3 region has the DNA TGTGCCAGCAGCGTAGGAGTCCAGACCCAAGAGACCCAGTACTTC.

The J gene is TRBJ1-2, the V gene TRBV5-1; D is unresolved. CDR1 and CDR2 (germline): SGHRS, YFSETQ. Trimming left V 4 bases short and J 6 bases short, with 7 bases between. CDR3 length: 11 amino acids. CDR3: CASSPGDGYTF. The CDR3 DNA reads TGCGCCAGCAGCCCCGGCGATGGCTACACCTTC. The full variable domain, with the rest looked up from reference TRBV5-1 and TRBJ1-2, is KAGVTQTPRYLIKTRGQQVTLSCSPISGHRSVSWYQQTPGQGLQFLFEYFSETQRNKGNFPGRFSGRQFSNSRSEMNVSTLELGDSALYLCASSPGDGYTFGSGTRLTVV.

The chain has TRBV9 and TRBJ2-3; 10 positions match TRBD1. The CDR3 has 16 residues. V dropped 1 base and J dropped 1; count of bases not matched to a gene: 3. Germline CDR1 is SGDLS and CDR2 is YYNGEE. In DNA form, the CDR3 reads TGTGCCAGCAGCGTAACGGGGACAGGGGGCACAGATACGCAGTATTTT. The encoded protein is CASSVTGTGGTDTQYF. The variable domain in full, completed from reference TRBV9 and TRBJ2-3, reads DSGVTQTPKHLITATGQRVTLRCSPRSGDLSVYWYQQSLDQGLQFLIQYYNGEERAKGNILERFSAQQFPDLHSELNLSSLELGDSALYFCASSVTGTGGTDTQYFGPGTRLTVL.

The chain is built from TRBV21-1 and TRBJ1-1. TRBV21-1 is classified as a pseudogene. The CDR3 is made up of 13 amino acids. The CDR3 DNA reads as TGTGCCAGCAGCAGGGTTATGAACACTGAAGCTTTCTTT. Protein sequence: CASSRVMNTEAFF.

This clone was seen only a few times. This chain links TRBV2 with TRBJ1-6, with D tentatively TRBD1 (6 bases). The CDR3 sequence is 15 residues long. V lost 7 bases to trimming and J lost 10 bases, with 20 bases between them. Germline V gene sequence: CDR1 SNHLY, CDR2 FYNNEI. DNA for the CDR3: TGTGCCAGCAACCCAGGGGACTTCATCGGCTCACCCCTCCACTTT. Translated, it gives CASNPGDFIGSPLHF.